One and the same sample provided the 8 T cell receptor beta chains below, sequenced in a study of T-cell reconstitution after alpha-beta-depleted transplantation in children. Molecular barcoding with unique molecular identifiers was used for the TCRbeta library. TCRdb reprocessed the PCR reads with MiXCR, giving one entry per CDR3 protein. The sample lists about 1,000,000 distinct CDR3 sequences; around 30% were seen once. The sequences come from PBMCs, mostly from graft donor cells, collected 360 days after TCRalphabeta/CD19-depleted stem cell transplant. The receptors come from a boy under three years old who had a stem cell transplant for SCID, so the T cells may come from the graft donor.

The CDR3 DNA is TGCGCCAGCAGCTTGGAGCACCTGAACACTGAAGCTTTCTTT. Its translation is CASSLEHLNTEAFF. The V call is TRBV5-1, the J call TRBJ1-1, with no clear D. The germline V and J ends were trimmed by 0 bases and 0 bases, with 6 bases remaining between them. The CDR3 sequence is 14 residues long. Germline lookup yields CDR1 SGHRS and CDR2 YFSETQ. Combining the CDR3 with reference TRBV5-1 and TRBJ1-1 gives the whole variable domain KAGVTQTPRYLIKTRGQQVTLSCSPISGHRSVSWYQQTPGQGLQFLFEYFSETQRNKGNFPGRFSGRQFSNSRSEMNVSTLELGDSALYLCASSLEHLNTEAFFGQGTRLTVV.

The V and J genes are TRBV12-3 or TRBV12-4 and TRBJ1-5; D remains unclear. The V and J ends lost 6 bases and 6 bases respectively, with 12 bases between them. CDR3 size: 13 residues. CDR3 nucleotides: TGTGCCAGCAGCCAAGGTCCCCCTCAGCCCCAGCATTTT. Translating it yields CASSQGPPQPQHF.

This clonotype was observed many times. This sequence joins TRBV28 and TRBJ2-1, with a possible D match to TRBD2 (5 bases). The CDR3 has 14 amino acids. Trimming removed 5 bases from V and 10 bases from J, with 18 bases in between. Germline values: CDR1 MDHEN, CDR2 SYDVKM. CDR3 residues: CASSPQAGVGEQFF. The CDR3 nucleotides are TGTGCCAGCAGTCCCCAAGCCGGGGTCGGAGAGCAGTTCTTC. Based on the CDR3 plus reference TRBV28 and TRBJ2-1, the full variable domain is DVKVTQSSRYLVKRTGEKVFLECVQDMDHENMFWYRQDPGLGLRLIYFSYDVKMKEKGDIPEGYSVSREKKERFSLILESASTNQTSMYLCASSPQAGVGEQFFGPGTRLTVL.

This chain links TRBV6-1 with TRBJ2-7; 9 positions match TRBD1. CDR1 and CDR2 from the germline V gene are MNHNS and SASEGT. The CDR3 is 15 amino acids. V gave up 6 bases and J gave up 3 bases; unmatched junction bases: 9. The CDR3 coding sequence is TGTGCCAGCAGAACAACCGGGACAGGGCTCTACGAGCAGTACTTC. Translating it yields CASRTTGTGLYEQYF.

This rearrangement joins TRBV27 to TRBJ2-6; TRBD1 aligns across 8 bases. CDR3 size: 17 residues. Germline V gene lookup returns CDR1 MNHEY and CDR2 SMNVEV (reference sequence). V was clipped by 3 bases and J by 3 bases; unmatched bases: 7. The CDR3 here is CASSLDRDLLGANVLTF. The CDR3 DNA is TGTGCCAGCAGTTTGGACAGGGACCTCCTTGGGGCCAACGTCCTGACTTTC.

In its sample, this clonotype was seen a few times. The chain is built from TRBV11-1 and TRBJ2-1; 9 bases are shared with TRBD2. CDR3 length: 16 residues. The germline V gene encodes CDR1 SGHAT and CDR2 FQDESV (reference sequence). V lost 5 bases, J lost 3 bases, and 8 bases stayed unmatched. CDR3 nucleotides: TGTGCCAGCAGCCTATTGGCGGGGGGGCTCTACAATGAGCAGTTCTTC. Its translation is CASSLLAGGLYNEQFF.

The rearrangement joins TRBV7-9 to TRBJ2-5, with D possibly TRBD2 on 6 matching bases. The CDR3 consists of 15 residues. Trimming took 3 bases from V and 0 from J, leaving 11 bases between them. CDR1 is SEHNR and CDR2 is FQNEAQ in the germline V gene (reference sequence). The DNA for the CDR3 is TGTGCCAGCAGCTTGTTTCGGGGGTACCAAGAGACCCAGTACTTC. It codes for CASSLFRGYQETQYF.

The chain links TRBV12-3 or TRBV12-4 to TRBJ2-7, with 7 bases aligning to TRBD1. Losses at the gene ends were 4 bases for V and 2 bases for J; bases not matched to a gene: 8. This CDR3 contains 15 residues. The CDR3 protein is CASSSRQGNPYEQYF. CDR3 coding DNA: TGTGCCAGCAGTTCCCGACAGGGCAACCCCTACGAGCAGTACTTC.